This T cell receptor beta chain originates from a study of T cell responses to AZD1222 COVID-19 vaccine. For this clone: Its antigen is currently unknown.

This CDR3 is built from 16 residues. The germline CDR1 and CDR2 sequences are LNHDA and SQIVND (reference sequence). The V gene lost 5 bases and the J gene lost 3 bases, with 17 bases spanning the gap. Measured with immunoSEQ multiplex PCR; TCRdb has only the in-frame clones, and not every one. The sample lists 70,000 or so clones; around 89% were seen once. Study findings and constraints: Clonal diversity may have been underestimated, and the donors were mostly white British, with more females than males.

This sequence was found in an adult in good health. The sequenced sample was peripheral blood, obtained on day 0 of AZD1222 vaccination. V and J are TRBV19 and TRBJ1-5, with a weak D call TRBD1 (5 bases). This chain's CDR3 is CASSSREGPPNQPQHF. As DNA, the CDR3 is TGTGCCAGTAGTTCCCGTGAGGGGCCTCCCAATCAGCCCCAGCATTTT.